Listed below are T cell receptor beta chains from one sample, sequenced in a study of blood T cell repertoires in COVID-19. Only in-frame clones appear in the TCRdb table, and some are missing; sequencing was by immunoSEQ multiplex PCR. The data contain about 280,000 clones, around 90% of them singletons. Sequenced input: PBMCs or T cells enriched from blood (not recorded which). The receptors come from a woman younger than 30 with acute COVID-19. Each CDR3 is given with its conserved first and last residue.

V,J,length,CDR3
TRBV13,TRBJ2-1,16,CASSLTSGSSYNEQFF
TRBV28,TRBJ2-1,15,CASSFSREGREEQFF
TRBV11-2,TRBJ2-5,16,CASSLEAEGLWETQYF
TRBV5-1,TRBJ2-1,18,CASSPRPGISGTYNEQFF
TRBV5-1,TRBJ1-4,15,CASSWGQGRAEKLFF
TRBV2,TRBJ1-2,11,CASRSTEGYTF
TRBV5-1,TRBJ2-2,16,CASSFLLAASPGELFF
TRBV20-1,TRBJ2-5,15,CSASWQGMIQETQYF
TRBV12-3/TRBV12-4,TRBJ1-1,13,CASRQGAVTEAFF
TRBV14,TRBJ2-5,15,CASSQVRGTGLALNF
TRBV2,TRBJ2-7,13,CASRRAPSYEQYF
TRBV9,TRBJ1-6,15,CASSVAGQGESPLHF
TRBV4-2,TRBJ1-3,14,CASSQQGGGNTIYF
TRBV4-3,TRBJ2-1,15,CASSQDVFQSDAQFF
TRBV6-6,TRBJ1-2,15,CASNPGTVISYGYTF
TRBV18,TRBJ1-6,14,CASSLGTGESPLHF